What follows are 29 T cell receptor beta chains derived from one specimen sequenced in a study of vaccination and CD4 T cells after COVID-19. With the Oncomine TCR Beta short-read assay, DNA from cultured CD4+ T cells was sequenced. TCRdb independently ran MiXCR on the PCR reads; one entry per CDR3 protein. The top ten clones hold more than 4.5% of a sample with some 26,000 distinct CDR3 sequences, less than 45% of them seen once. Their cognate antigens are unknown. Described time point: late sampling 161 to 241 days after vaccination in three convalescent patients. As to treatment: approximately 11-day PBMC culture with coronavirus spike peptide pools or control peptides (ViraFEST assay). Sequencing was performed on CD4+ T cells from blood, cultured in vitro, taken about 7 months after SARS-CoV-2 vaccination. Receptors originate from a human donor who had recovered from COVID-19.

V usage is TRBV7-9 and J usage is TRBJ2-7; 10 nucleotides align to TRBD2. Germline loops: CDR1 SEHNR, CDR2 FQNEAQ (reference sequence). This CDR3 region has 14 residues. Trimming removed 8 bases from V and 6 bases from J; junction bases left unmatched: 10. CDR3 sequence reads: CASLPSGREVEQYF. The CDR3 DNA is TGTGCCAGCCTTCCAAGCGGGAGGGAGGTCGAGCAGTACTTC.

This clonotype was counted only a few times. The chain has TRBV2 and TRBJ2-5; the D is unclear. V was pared by 1 base and J by 5 bases, with 5 bases between. Germline values: CDR1 SNHLY, CDR2 FYNNEI. The CDR3 is made up of 12 amino acids. The CDR3 reads CASSEGSETQYF. For the CDR3, the DNA is TGTGCCAGCAGTGAAGGGAGCGAGACCCAGTACTTC. Drawing the rest from reference TRBV2 and TRBJ2-5, the complete variable domain is EPEVTQTPSHQVTQMGQEVILRCVPISNHLYFYWYRQILGQKVEFLVSFYNNEISEKSEIFDDQFSVERPDGSNFTLKIRSTKLEDSAMYFCASSEGSETQYFGPGTRLLVL.

This clonotype was seen a handful of times. V usage is TRBV6-1 and J usage is TRBJ2-2, with 9 bases that match TRBD1. In germline, CDR1 is MNHNS, CDR2 SASEGT. V was pared by 4 bases and J by 0 bases, with 3 bases of the junction left unmatched. The CDR3 sequence is 16 residues long. The CDR3 spells CASSGTGDANTGELFF. Here the CDR3 DNA reads TGTGCCAGCAGTGGGACAGGGGACGCGAACACCGGGGAGCTGTTTTTT.

This chain uses TRBV5-1 with TRBJ2-5; no reliable D call. V was cut by 4 bases and J by 5 bases, with 12 bases left in between. Per germline, CDR1 SGHRS and CDR2 YFSETQ. The CDR3 loop spans 13 amino acids. The CDR3 reads CASSKDMLETQYF. The CDR3 DNA reads as TGCGCCAGCAGCAAAGACATGCTGGAGACCCAGTACTTC.

The chain combines TRBV28 with TRBJ2-6, with TRBD2 matching 8 bases. V shed 5 bases and J 2 bases; nucleotides not matched to a gene: 2. Germline CDR1 MDHEN, CDR2 SYDVKM. The CDR3 spans 15 residues. CDR3 DNA: TGTGCCAGCAGTCGGGGGGGGACTGGGGCCAACGTCCTGACTTTC. Translation gives CASSRGGTGANVLTF.

For the CDR3, the DNA is TGCAGTGCTCGGAGGGGCGGGAGGGCCGCAGATACGCAGTATTTT. Its protein is CSARRGGRAADTQYF. The V and J genes are TRBV20-1 and TRBJ2-3; 9 bases map to TRBD2. This CDR3 is built from 15 residues. Per germline, CDR1 DFQATT and CDR2 SNEGSKA (reference sequence). The junction had 10 bases not matched to a gene; V was cut back by 5 bases and J by 4 bases.

The chain couples TRBV12-3 or TRBV12-4 to TRBJ1-5; D is unresolved. There are 14 residues in the CDR3. With 4 bases removed from V and 0 bases from J, the gap between germline ends came to 7 bases. The CDR3 region has the DNA TGTGCCAGCAGTTCCGCCACTAGCAATCAGCCCCAGCATTTT. This translates into CASSSATSNQPQHF.

The V call is TRBV20-1, the J call TRBJ2-3; 9 bases agree with TRBD2. With V trimmed by 0 bases and J by 6 bases, 10 bases remained unmatched. Germline V gives CDR1 DFQATT, CDR2 SNEGSKA (reference sequence). The CDR3 runs to 16 residues. The CDR3 sequence is CSAREGAGGSFDTQYF. The CDR3 nucleotides are TGCAGTGCTAGAGAAGGAGCGGGGGGTTCGTTCGATACGCAGTATTTT.

This chain links TRBV6-1 with TRBJ1-2; 11 bases line up with TRBD1. The CDR3 has 15 residues. Trimming cost V 5 bases and J 5 bases; bases outside gene matches: 7. CDR1 is MNHNS, CDR2 SASEGT, per germline. CDR3 amino acids: CASSPRTGGLYGYTF. Written as DNA, the CDR3 is TGTGCCAGCAGTCCAAGGACAGGGGGCCTATATGGCTACACCTTC.

This chain uses TRBV7-9 with TRBJ2-7; the match to TRBD1 covers 12 bases. The J segment lost 6 bases and the V segment lost 5 bases, leaving 11 bases of the junction unmatched. This CDR3 has 16 residues. Germline V gene lookup returns CDR1 SEHNR and CDR2 FQNEAQ (reference sequence). The CDR3: CASSARQGTGGLEQYF. The DNA of the CDR3 is TGTGCCAGCAGCGCCAGACAAGGGACAGGGGGCCTCGAGCAGTACTTC.

V usage is TRBV7-2 and J usage is TRBJ2-7, with a weak D call TRBD2 (6 bases). The CDR3 sequence is 13 residues long. CDR1 is SGHTA and CDR2 is FQGNSA in the germline V gene. V was cut by 5 bases and J by 4 bases, with 12 bases left in between. CDR3 residues: CASSRETNYEQYF. The CDR3 DNA sequence: TGTGCCAGCAGCCGGGAGACAAATTACGAGCAGTACTTC.

The V and J genes are TRBV11-2 and TRBJ2-5, with D maybe TRBD2 (6 bases). Per the germline V gene, CDR1 is SGHAT and CDR2 is FQNNGV. This CDR3 region has 15 residues. Trimming removed 0 bases from V and 4 bases from J, with 12 bases in between. The DNA of the CDR3 is TGTGCCAGCAGCTTAGATCGCGGGGATACAGAGACCCAGTACTTC. The encoded protein is CASSLDRGDTETQYF. Drawing the rest from reference TRBV11-2 and TRBJ2-5, the complete variable domain is EAGVAQSPRYKIIEKRQSVAFWCNPISGHATLYWYQQILGQGPKLLIQFQNNGVVDDSQLPKDRFSAERLKGVDSTLKIQPAKLEDSAVYLCASSLDRGDTETQYFGPGTRLLVL.

The V gene is TRBV28, the J gene TRBJ2-1; 7 positions agree with TRBD1. Germline V gives CDR1 MDHEN, CDR2 SYDVKM. The CDR3 extends over 16 amino acids. With 7 bases clipped from V and 4 bases from J, the junction kept 13 bases outside the gene matches. The CDR3 DNA is TGTGCCAGCATCCCCACACCCGGGACAGTATACAATGAGCAGTTCTTC. It translates to CASIPTPGTVYNEQFF. The entire variable domain, with the rest obtained from reference TRBV28 and TRBJ2-1, is as follows: DVKVTQSSRYLVKRTGEKVFLECVQDMDHENMFWYRQDPGLGLRLIYFSYDVKMKEKGDIPEGYSVSREKKERFSLILESASTNQTSMYLCASIPTPGTVYNEQFFGPGTRLTVL.

This clonotype was recorded a few times. The chain has TRBV6-1 and TRBJ2-7, with D uncertain. CDR3 length equals 11 residues. The germline V gene has CDR1 MNHNS and CDR2 SASEGT. Trimming removed 8 bases from V and 4 bases from J, with 9 bases in between. CDR3 protein: CASPPQYEQYF. CDR3 DNA sequence: TGTGCCAGCCCTCCCCAGTACGAGCAGTACTTC.

V gene TRBV30 combines with J gene TRBJ2-5; D is possibly TRBD2 (5 bases). From germline, CDR1 is GTSNPN and CDR2 SVGIG (reference sequence). CDR3 size: 15 residues. V was clipped by 3 bases and J by 5 bases, with 19 bases between them. The CDR3 loop is CAWRRSSASGETQYF. The CDR3 DNA reads TGTGCCTGGAGAAGGAGTAGCGCCTCTGGGGAGACCCAGTACTTC.

This clonotype rates as medium-sized. The chain is built from TRBV4-2 and TRBJ1-2; D ambiguous. Trimming took 1 base from V and 1 from J, leaving 1 base between them. The CDR3 is 12 residues long. Germline CDR1 reads LGHNA; CDR2 reads YNFKEQ. The CDR3 DNA is TGTGCCAGCAGCCAAGTTAACTATGGCTACACCTTC. As protein: CASSQVNYGYTF.

There are a few counts of this clonotype. The chain combines TRBV10-1 with TRBJ2-5, with 10 bases fitting TRBD2. In germline, CDR1 is WNHNN, CDR2 SYGVQD (reference sequence). J gave up 5 bases and V 0 bases, and 6 bases lay outside the gene matches. CDR3 length: 16 amino acids. As DNA, the CDR3 is TGCGCCAGCAGTGAGTCAGGAGCGGGAGGGTTGGAGACCCAGTACTTC. Its protein product is CASSESGAGGLETQYF.

This clonotype turned up a few times. The chain links TRBV6-1 to TRBJ2-3; no firm D call. This CDR3 comprises 13 residues. The germline CDR1 and CDR2 sequences are MNHNS and SASEGT. V was pared by 6 bases and J by 5 bases, with 12 bases between. The CDR3 reads CASSYRTGDTQYF. CDR3 bases: TGTGCCAGCAGCTATAGGACGGGAGATACGCAGTATTTT.

This clonotype turned up a few times. The chain uses TRBV6-5 and TRBJ2-7; the match to TRBD2 covers 7 bases. Germline lookup yields CDR1 MNHEY and CDR2 SVGAGI. The CDR3 extends over 14 amino acids. V lost 2 bases and J lost 5; bases outside the gene matches: 6. As DNA, the CDR3 is TGTGCCAGCAGTTACCTGCGGGAGAAGGACGAGCAGTACTTC. It is translated as CASSYLREKDEQYF.

The sample holds a few counts of this clonotype. The V gene is TRBV6-5, the J gene TRBJ1-2; 7 bases line up with TRBD1. Germline lookup yields CDR1 MNHEY and CDR2 SVGAGI. V shed 4 bases and J 5 bases; nucleotides not matched to a gene: 10. The CDR3 runs to 15 residues. CDR3 amino acids: CASSSGDSLEYGYTF. Here the CDR3 DNA reads TGTGCCAGCAGTTCAGGGGACAGTTTAGAGTATGGCTACACCTTC.

This clonotype appeared a few times. The V gene is TRBV7-3, the J gene TRBJ2-3; the D is unclear. Germline CDR1 and CDR2: SGHTA and FQGTGA. The V end lost 5 bases, the J end lost 0 bases, and 6 bases lay between the germline ends. CDR3 length equals 13 residues. The CDR3 DNA follows: TGTGCCAGCAGCCAAGGCAGCACAGATACGCAGTATTTT. Protein sequence: CASSQGSTDTQYF.

V and J are TRBV20-1 and TRBJ2-5; D gene ambiguous. The CDR3 extends over 13 amino acids. V lost 3 bases and J 5 bases, leaving 13 bases between the germline ends. In germline, CDR1 is DFQATT, CDR2 SNEGSKA (reference sequence). DNA for the CDR3: TGCAGTGCTAGCTCGACAATGGGGGAGACCCAGTACTTC. Amino acids: CSASSTMGETQYF.

The J gene is TRBJ1-6, the V gene TRBV18, with TRBD1 identical over 10 bases. V shed 3 bases and J 7 bases; nucleotides not matched to a gene: 3. This CDR3 has 15 residues. Germline loops: CDR1 KGHSH, CDR2 LQKENI. The CDR3 nucleotides are TGTGCCAGCTCACCCGGACAGGGGGAAAATTCACCCCTCCACTTT. Translating it yields CASSPGQGENSPLHF.

This clonotype was seen a few times. The rearrangement links TRBV6-1 to TRBJ1-1, with D possibly being TRBD1 (5 bases). V lost 5 bases and J lost 2, with 18 bases in between. The germline V gene has CDR1 MNHNS and CDR2 SASEGT. The CDR3 is 16 amino acids. CDR3 sequence (DNA): TGTGCCAGCAGTCGCACCGCCGGGGGGGAAAACACTGAAGCTTTCTTT. Translating it yields CASSRTAGGENTEAFF.

This clonotype was detected a few times. V and J are TRBV27 and TRBJ2-7, with TRBD2 matching over 11 bases. Germline V gene data show CDR1 as MNHEY and CDR2 as SMNVEV (reference sequence). Trimming cost V 3 bases and J 7 bases; bases outside gene matches: 8. The CDR3 totals 15 residues. The CDR3 DNA follows: TGTGCCAGCAGTTTCCGACTAGCGGGACATACGGAGCAGTACTTC. Amino acid sequence: CASSFRLAGHTEQYF.

There are a few counts of this clonotype. The rearrangement joins TRBV6-1 to TRBJ2-3; TRBD1 matches at 7 bases. This CDR3 has 14 amino acids. CDR1 is MNHNS, CDR2 SASEGT, per germline. The junction had 5 bases not matched to a gene; V was cut back by 7 bases and J by 1 base. CDR3 loop: CASTDRAGTDTQYF. The CDR3 DNA is TGTGCCAGCACAGACAGGGCCGGCACAGATACGCAGTATTTT.

The V call is TRBV24-1, the J call TRBJ1-5, with D uncertain. With 2 bases removed from V and 5 bases from J, the gap between germline ends came to 15 bases. This CDR3 comprises 16 residues. The V gene's germline CDR1 is KGHDR and CDR2 SFDVKD. CDR3 nucleotide sequence: TGTGCCACCAGTGATTCTCAGGATTTCGCGGATCAGCCCCAGCATTTT. This translates into CATSDSQDFADQPQHF.

The chain uses TRBV6-2 or TRBV6-3 and TRBJ2-7; D is unresolved. V gave up 8 bases and J gave up 3 bases, with 17 bases separating them. The CDR3 is 14 residues long. Per the germline V gene, CDR1 is MNHEY and CDR2 is SVGEGT. This chain's CDR3 is CASGSRTFDYEQYF. The CDR3 DNA reads TGTGCCAGCGGCTCCCGGACCTTCGACTACGAGCAGTACTTC.

This clonotype was counted a few times. One junction end disagrees with the germline gene, perhaps due to a read error. The rearrangement links TRBV7-9 to TRBJ2-5, with 7 bases fitting TRBD2. This CDR3 spans 15 amino acids. The germline V gene encodes CDR1 SEHNR and CDR2 FQNEAQ (reference sequence). CDR3 sequence (DNA): TGTGCCAGCAGCCTAGCGGTCGGGGAGAGAGAGACCCAGTACTTC. As protein: CASSLAVGERETQYF.